Reported below is one T cell receptor delta chain. The antigen is undetermined. For this DNA, TCRdb reports the protein of a much larger clone, which diverges at residue 12, most likely from a read error; the protein presented here is translated directly from the DNA. TCRdb reran clone calling via CATT on the RT-PCR reads. The sample includes 640 or so delta-chain clones, under 14% of them seen just once. CDR1 and CDR2 (germline): GEAIGNYY, EKD. This CDR3 spans 19 amino acids. This sample was included in a study of gammadelta T cells in human blood. Study results and limitations: Microbial exposure appeared to drive polyclonal γδ T cell expansion after birth.

The chain combines TRDV2 with TRDJ3, with a tentative D call TRDD3 (5 bases). Sample: Vgamma9Vdelta2 gamma-delta T cells from adult blood. The TCR was taken from a human donor. Here the CDR3 reads CACDTVGVGSSRDTRQMFF. In DNA form, the CDR3 reads TGTGCCTGTGACACCGTTGGGGTTGGAAGCTCCCGGGACACCCGACAGATGTTTTTC.